The clone carrying this T cell receptor beta chain was seen at least ten times. The target antigen is unknown. The CDR3 is 18 residues long. CDR1 and CDR2 from the germline V gene are SGHVS and FNYEAQ. The V gene end was trimmed by 1 base and the J gene end by 3 bases; junction bases not matched to a gene: 10. The sample is drawn from a study of T-cell reconstitution after alpha-beta-depleted transplantation in children. Whole-study findings and limits: From newly produced T cells came most of the T-cell counts and diversity one year after transplant.

Unique molecular identifiers were incorporated when the TCRbeta library was constructed. TCRdb ran MiXCR on the PCR reads and lists one entry per CDR3 protein. The sample lists 250,000 or so distinct CDR3 sequences; roughly 8.2% were seen once. The sequenced sample was PBMCs, mostly from graft donor cells, obtained 180 days after TCRalphabeta/CD19-depleted stem cell transplant. V usage is TRBV7-6 and J usage is TRBJ2-5, with 11 bases that match TRBD1. This TCR came from a male patient aged 10-17 years who had a stem cell transplant for acute lymphoblastic leukemia, so the T cells may come from the graft donor. The CDR3 reads CASSLVWRDRGGKETQYF. CDR3 sequence (DNA): TGTGCCAGCAGCTTAGTGTGGCGGGACAGGGGGGGGAAAGAGACCCAGTACTTC.